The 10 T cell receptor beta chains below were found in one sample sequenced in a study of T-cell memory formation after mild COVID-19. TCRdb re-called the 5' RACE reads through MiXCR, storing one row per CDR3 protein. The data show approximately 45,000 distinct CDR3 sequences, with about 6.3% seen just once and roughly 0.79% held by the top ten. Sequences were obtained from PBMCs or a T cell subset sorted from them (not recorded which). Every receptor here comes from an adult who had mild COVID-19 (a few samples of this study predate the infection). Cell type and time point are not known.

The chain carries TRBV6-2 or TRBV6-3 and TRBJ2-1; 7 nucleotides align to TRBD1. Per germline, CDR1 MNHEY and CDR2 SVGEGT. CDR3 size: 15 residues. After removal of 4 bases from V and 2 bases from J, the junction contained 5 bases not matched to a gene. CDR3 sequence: CASSSRQGPYNEQFF. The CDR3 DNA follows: TGTGCCAGCAGTTCCAGACAGGGTCCCTACAATGAGCAGTTCTTC.

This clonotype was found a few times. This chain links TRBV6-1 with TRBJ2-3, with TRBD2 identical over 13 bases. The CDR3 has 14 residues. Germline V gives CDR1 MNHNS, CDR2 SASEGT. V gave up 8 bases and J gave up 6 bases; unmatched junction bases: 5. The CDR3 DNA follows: TGTGCCAGCTGGACTAGCGGGGGCCGGGATACGCAGTATTTT. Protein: CASWTSGGRDTQYF.

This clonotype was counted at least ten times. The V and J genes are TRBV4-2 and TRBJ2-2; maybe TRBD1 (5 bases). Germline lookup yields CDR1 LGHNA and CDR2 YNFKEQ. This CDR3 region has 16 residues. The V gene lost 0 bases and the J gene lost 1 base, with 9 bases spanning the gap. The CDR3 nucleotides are TGTGCCAGCAGCCAAGACTCGCAGGGGAACACCGGGGAGCTGTTTTTT. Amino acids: CASSQDSQGNTGELFF.

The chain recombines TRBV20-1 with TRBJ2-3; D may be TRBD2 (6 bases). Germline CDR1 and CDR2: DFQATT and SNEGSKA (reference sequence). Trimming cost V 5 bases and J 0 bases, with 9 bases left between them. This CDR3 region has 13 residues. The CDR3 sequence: CSAVAVSTDTQYF. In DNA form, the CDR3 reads TGCAGTGCTGTAGCGGTGAGCACAGATACGCAGTATTTT.

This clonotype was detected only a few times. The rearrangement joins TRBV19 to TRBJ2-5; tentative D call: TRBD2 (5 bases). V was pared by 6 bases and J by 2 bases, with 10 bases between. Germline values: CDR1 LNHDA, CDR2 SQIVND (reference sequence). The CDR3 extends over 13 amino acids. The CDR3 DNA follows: TGTGCCAGTAGGCGGGCGGATCAAGAGACCCAGTACTTC. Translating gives CASRRADQETQYF.

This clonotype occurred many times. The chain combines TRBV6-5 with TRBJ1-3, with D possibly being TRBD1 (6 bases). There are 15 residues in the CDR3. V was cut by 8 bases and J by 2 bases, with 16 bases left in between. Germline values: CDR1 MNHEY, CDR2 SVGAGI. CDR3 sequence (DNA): TGTGCCAGCTGCAGGGACGGGGGGCCTGGAAACACCATATATTTT. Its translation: CASCRDGGPGNTIYF.

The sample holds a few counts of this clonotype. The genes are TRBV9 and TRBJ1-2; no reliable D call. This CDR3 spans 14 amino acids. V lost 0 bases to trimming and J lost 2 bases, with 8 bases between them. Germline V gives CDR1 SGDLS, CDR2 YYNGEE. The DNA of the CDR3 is TGTGCCAGCAGCGTAGCTACACAGAACTATGGCTACACCTTC. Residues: CASSVATQNYGYTF.

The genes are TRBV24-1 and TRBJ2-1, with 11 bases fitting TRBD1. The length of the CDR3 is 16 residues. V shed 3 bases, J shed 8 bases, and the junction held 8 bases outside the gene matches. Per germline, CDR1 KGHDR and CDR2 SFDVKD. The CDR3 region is CATSDGGSGQGDEQFF. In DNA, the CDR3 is TGTGCCACCAGTGATGGTGGATCGGGACAGGGGGATGAGCAGTTCTTC.

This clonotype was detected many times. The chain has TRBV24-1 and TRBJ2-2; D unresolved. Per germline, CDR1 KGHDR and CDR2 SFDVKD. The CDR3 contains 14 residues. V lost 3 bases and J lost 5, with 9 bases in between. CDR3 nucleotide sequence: TGTGCCACCAGTGATGTGACGGAGACCGGGGAGCTGTTTTTT. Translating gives CATSDVTETGELFF.

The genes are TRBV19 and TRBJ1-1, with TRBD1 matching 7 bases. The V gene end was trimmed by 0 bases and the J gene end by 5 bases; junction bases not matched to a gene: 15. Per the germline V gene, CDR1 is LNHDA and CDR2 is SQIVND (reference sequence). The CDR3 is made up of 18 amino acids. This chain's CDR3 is CASSIDPRTGALRTEAFF. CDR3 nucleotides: TGTGCCAGTAGTATAGATCCCAGGACAGGCGCCTTGCGAACTGAAGCTTTCTTT. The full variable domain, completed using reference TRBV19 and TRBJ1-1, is DGGITQSPKYLFRKEGQNVTLSCEQNLNHDAMYWYRQDPGQGLRLIYYSQIVNDFQKGDIAEGYSVSREKKESFPLTVTSAQKNPTAFYLCASSIDPRTGALRTEAFFGQGTRLTVV.